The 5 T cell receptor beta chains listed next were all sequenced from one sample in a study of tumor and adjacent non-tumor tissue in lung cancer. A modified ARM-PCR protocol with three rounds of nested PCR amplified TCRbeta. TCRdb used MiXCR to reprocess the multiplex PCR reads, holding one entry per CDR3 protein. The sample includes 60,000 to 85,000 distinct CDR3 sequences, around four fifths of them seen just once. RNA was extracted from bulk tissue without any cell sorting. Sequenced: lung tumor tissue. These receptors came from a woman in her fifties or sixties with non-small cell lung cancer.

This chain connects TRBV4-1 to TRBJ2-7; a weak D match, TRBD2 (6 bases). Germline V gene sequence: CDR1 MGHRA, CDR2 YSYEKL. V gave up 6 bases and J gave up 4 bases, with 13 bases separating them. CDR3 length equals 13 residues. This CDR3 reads CASSSQLAYEQYF. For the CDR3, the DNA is TGCGCCAGCAGTTCCCAACTAGCATACGAGCAGTACTTC.

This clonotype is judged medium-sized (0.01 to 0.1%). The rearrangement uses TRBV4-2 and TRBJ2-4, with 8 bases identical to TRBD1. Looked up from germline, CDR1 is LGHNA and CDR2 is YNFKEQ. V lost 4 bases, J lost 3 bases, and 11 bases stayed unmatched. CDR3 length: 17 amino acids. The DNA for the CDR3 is TGTGCCAGCAGCCTAAATTCAGGGGGCGCGGACAAAAACATTCAGTACTTC. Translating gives CASSLNSGGADKNIQYF.

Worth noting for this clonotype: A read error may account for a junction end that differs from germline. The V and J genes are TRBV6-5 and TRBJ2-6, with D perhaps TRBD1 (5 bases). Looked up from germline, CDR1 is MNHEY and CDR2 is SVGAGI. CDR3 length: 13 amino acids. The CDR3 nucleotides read TGTGTCAGCAGGGCAACTGGGGCCAACGTCCTGACTTTC. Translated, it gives CVSRATGANVLTF.

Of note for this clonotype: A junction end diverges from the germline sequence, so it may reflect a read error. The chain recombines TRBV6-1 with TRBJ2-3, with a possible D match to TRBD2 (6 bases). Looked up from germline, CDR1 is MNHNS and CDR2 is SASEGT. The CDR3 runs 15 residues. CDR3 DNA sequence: TGTTCCAGCAGTGAACTGACGGGAGGCACAGATACGCAGTATTTT. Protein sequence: CSSSELTGGTDTQYF.

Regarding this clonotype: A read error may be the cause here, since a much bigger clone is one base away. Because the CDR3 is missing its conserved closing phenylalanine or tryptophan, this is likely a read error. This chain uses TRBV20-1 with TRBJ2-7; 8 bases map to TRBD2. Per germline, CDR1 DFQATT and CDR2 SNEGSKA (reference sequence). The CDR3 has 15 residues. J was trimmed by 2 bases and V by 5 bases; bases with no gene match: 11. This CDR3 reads CSAPTGGGATYEQYI. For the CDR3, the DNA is TGCAGTGCTCCCACGGGGGGGGGCGCAACCTACGAGCAGTACATC.